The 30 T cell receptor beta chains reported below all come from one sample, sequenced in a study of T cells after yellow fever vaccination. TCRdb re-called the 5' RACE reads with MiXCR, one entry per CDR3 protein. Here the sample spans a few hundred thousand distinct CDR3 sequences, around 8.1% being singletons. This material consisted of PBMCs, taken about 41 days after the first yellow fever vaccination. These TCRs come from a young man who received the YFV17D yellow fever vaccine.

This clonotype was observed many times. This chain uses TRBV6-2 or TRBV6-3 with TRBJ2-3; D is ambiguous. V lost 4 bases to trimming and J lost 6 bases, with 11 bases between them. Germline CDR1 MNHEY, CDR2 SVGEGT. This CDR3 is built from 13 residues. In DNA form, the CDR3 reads TGTGCCAGCAGTTCCAATGAGGCCGATACGCAGTATTTT. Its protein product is CASSSNEADTQYF.

The CDR3 protein is CASSLETGGSQYV. CDR3 bases: TGTGCCAGCAGCTTAGAGACAGGGGGGTCGCAGTACGTC. The chain links TRBV11-2 to TRBJ2-7, with 9 bases that match TRBD1. The CDR3 extends over 13 amino acids. Germline V gene data show CDR1 as SGHAT and CDR2 as FQNNGV. V was clipped by 0 bases and J by 9 bases; unmatched bases: 3.

The CDR3 loop reads CASSLGSGGPDTQYF. The CDR3 DNA is TGCGCCAGCAGCTTGGGTAGCGGGGGTCCAGATACGCAGTATTTT. The chain employs TRBV5-1 and TRBJ2-3, with 9 nucleotides matching TRBD2. This CDR3 is 15 amino acids long. The germline V gene encodes CDR1 SGHRS and CDR2 YFSETQ. The junction had 3 bases not matched to a gene; V was cut back by 0 bases and J by 4 bases.

The CDR3 region is CASSPPTSEEETQYF. CDR3 DNA: TGTGCCAGCAGCCCCCCCACTAGCGAAGAAGAGACCCAGTACTTC. This sequence joins TRBV7-2 and TRBJ2-5; 7 bases align to TRBD2. CDR1 and CDR2 (germline): SGHTA, FQGNSA. The CDR3 sequence is 15 residues long. Unmatched junction bases numbered 9, after V lost 5 bases and J lost 3 bases.

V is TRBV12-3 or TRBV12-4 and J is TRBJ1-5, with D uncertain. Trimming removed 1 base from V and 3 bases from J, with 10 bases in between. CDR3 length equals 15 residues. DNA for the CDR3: TGTGCCAGCAGTTTAGGGGCGGGTTCCAATCAGCCCCAGCATTTT. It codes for CASSLGAGSNQPQHF.

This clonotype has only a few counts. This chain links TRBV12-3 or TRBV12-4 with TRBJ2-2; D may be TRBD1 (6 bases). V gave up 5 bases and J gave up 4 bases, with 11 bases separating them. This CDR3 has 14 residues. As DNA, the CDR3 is TGTGCCAGCAGTGTCGGACAGCTCACCGGGGAGCTGTTTTTT. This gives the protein CASSVGQLTGELFF.

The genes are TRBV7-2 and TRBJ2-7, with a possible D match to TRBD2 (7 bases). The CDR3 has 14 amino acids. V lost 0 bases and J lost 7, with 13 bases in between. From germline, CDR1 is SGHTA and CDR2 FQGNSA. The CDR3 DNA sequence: TGTGCCAGCAGCTTAGCGGGGGGGCCGTATGAGCAGTACGTC. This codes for CASSLAGGPYEQYV.

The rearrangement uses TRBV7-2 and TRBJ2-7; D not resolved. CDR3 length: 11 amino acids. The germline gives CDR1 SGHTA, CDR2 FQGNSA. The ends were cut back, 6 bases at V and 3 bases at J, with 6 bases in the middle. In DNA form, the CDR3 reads TGTGCCAGCAGTCCTTACTACGAGCAGTACTTC. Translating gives CASSPYYEQYF.

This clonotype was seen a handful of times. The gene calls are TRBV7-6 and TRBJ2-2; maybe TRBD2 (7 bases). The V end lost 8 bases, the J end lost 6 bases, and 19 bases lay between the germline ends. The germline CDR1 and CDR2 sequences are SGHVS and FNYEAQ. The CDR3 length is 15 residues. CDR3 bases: TGTGCCAGCCGTCTCGGGGGGCATGAATCCGGGGAGCTGTTTTTT. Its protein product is CASRLGGHESGELFF. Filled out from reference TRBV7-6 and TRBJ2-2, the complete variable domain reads GAGVSQSPRYKVTKRGQDVALRCDPISGHVSLYWYRQALGQGPEFLTYFNYEAQQDKSGLPNDRFSAERPEGSISTLTIQRTEQRDSAMYRCASRLGGHESGELFFGEGSRLTVL.

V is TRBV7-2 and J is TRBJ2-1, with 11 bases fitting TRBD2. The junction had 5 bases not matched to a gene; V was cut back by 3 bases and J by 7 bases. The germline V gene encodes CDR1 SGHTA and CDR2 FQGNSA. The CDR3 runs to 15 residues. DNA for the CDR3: TGTGCCAGCAGCTTCAGACTAGCGGGAAATAATGAGCAGTTCTTC. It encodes CASSFRLAGNNEQFF.

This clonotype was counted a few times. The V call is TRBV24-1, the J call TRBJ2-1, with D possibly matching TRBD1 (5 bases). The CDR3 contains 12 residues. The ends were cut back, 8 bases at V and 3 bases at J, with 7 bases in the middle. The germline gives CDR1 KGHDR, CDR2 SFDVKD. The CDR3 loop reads CATKDSYNEQFF. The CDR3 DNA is TGTGCCACCAAAGACAGCTACAATGAGCAGTTCTTC.

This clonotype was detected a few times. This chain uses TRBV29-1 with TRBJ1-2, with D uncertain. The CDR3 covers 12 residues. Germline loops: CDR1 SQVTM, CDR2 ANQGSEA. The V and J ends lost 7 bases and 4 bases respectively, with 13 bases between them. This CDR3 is CSGMSNTYGYTF. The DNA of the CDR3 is TGCAGCGGCATGTCCAACACCTATGGCTACACCTTC.

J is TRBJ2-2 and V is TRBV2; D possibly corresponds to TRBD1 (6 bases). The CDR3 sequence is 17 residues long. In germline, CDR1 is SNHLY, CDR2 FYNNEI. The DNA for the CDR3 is TGTACCTTCTGTTCCCGCGTTACAGGGTCCGTCACCGGGGAGCTGTTTTTT. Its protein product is CTFCSRVTGSVTGELFF.

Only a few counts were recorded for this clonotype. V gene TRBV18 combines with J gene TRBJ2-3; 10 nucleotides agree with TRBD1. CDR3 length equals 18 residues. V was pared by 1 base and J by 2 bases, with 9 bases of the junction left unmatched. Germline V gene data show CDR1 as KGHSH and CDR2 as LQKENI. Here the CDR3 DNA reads TGTGCCAGCTCACCACTGATTCCCGGGACAGGGGACACAGATACGCAGTATTTT. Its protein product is CASSPLIPGTGDTDTQYF.

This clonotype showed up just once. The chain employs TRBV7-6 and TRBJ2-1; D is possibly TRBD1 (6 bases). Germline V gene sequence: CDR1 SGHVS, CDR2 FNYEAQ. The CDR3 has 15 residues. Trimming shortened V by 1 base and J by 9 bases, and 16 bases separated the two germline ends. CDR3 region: CASSLEYRVEGEQFF. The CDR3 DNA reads TGTGCCAGCAGCTTAGAGTACAGGGTTGAGGGTGAGCAGTTCTTC. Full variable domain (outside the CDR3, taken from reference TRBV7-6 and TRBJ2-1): GAGVSQSPRYKVTKRGQDVALRCDPISGHVSLYWYRQALGQGPEFLTYFNYEAQQDKSGLPNDRFSAERPEGSISTLTIQRTEQRDSAMYRCASSLEYRVEGEQFFGPGTRLTVL.

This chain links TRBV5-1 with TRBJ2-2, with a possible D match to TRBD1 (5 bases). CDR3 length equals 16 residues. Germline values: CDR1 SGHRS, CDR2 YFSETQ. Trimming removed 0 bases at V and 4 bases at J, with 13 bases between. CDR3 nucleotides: TGCGCCAGCAGCTTGGGGCAGGGATCGGGCACCGGGGAGCTGTTTTTT. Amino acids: CASSLGQGSGTGELFF. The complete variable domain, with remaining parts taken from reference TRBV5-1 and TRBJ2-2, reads KAGVTQTPRYLIKTRGQQVTLSCSPISGHRSVSWYQQTPGQGLQFLFEYFSETQRNKGNFPGRFSGRQFSNSRSEMNVSTLELGDSALYLCASSLGQGSGTGELFFGEGSRLTVL.

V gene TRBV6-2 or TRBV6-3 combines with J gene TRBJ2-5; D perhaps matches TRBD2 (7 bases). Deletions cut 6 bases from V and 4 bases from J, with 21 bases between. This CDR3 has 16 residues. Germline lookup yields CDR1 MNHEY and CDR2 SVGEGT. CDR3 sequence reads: CASSTSGRGAGETQYF. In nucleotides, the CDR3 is TGTGCCAGCAGCACCTCGGGACGGGGGGCTGGAGAGACCCAGTACTTC.

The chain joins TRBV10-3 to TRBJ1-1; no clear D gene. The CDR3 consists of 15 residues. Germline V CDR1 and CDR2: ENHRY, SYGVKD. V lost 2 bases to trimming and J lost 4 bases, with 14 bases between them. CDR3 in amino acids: CAISEENFWGTEAFF. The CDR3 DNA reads TGTGCCATCAGTGAGGAGAACTTCTGGGGCACTGAAGCTTTCTTT.

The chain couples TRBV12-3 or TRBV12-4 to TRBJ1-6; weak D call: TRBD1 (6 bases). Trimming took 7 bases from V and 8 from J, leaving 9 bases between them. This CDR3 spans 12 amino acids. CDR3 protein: CASTRQDSPLHF. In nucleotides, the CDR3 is TGTGCCAGCACCCGACAGGATTCACCCCTCCACTTT.

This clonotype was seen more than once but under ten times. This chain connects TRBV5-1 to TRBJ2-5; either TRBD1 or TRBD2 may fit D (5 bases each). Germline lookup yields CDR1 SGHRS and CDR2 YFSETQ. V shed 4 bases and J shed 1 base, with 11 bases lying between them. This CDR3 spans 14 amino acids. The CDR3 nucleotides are TGCGCCAGCAGCCTCGGGGCCATCCAAGAGACCCAGTACTTC. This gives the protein CASSLGAIQETQYF.

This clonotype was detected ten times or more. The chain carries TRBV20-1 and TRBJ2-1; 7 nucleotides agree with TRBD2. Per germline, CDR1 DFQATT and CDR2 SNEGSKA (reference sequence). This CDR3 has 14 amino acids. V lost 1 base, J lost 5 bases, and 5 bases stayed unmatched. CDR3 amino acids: CSARVASGNNEQFF. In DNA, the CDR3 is TGCAGTGCTAGAGTGGCTAGCGGCAACAATGAGCAGTTCTTC.

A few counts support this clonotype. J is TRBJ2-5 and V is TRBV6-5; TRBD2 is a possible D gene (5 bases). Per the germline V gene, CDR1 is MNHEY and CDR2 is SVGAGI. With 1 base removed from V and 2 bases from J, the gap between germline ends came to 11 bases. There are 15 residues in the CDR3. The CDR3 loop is CASSYLEGIQETQYF. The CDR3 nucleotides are TGTGCCAGCAGTTACTTAGAGGGAATACAAGAGACCCAGTACTTC.

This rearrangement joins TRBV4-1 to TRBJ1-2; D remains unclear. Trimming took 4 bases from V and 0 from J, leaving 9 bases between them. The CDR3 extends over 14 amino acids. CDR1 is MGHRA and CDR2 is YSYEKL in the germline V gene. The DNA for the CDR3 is TGCGCCAGCAGCCTGCGTACAGCTAACTATGGCTACACCTTC. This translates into CASSLRTANYGYTF.

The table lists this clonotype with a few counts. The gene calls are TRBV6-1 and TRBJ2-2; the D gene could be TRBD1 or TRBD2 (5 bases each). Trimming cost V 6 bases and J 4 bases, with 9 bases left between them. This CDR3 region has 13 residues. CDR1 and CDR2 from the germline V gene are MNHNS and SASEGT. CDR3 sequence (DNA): TGTGCCAGCAGACCCGGGACCACCGGGGAGCTGTTTTTT. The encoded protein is CASRPGTTGELFF.

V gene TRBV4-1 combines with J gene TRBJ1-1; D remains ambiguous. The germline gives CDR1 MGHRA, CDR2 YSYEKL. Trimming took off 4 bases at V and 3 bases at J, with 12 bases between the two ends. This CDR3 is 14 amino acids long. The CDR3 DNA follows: TGCGCCAGCAGCCCCTGGGCCGAGGACACTGAAGCTTTCTTT. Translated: CASSPWAEDTEAFF.

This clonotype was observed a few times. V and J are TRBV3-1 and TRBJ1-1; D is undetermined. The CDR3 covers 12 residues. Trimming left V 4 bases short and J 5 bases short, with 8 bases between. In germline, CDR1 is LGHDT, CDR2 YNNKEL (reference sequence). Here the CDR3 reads CASSLTDTEAFF. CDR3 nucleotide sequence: TGTGCCAGCAGCCTGACGGATACTGAAGCTTTCTTT.

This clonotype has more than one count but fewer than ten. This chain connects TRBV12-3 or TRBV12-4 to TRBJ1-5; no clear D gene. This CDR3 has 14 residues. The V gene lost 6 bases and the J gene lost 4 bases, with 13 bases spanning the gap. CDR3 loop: CASRSRETNQPQHF. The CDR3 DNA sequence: TGTGCCAGCAGGAGCCGGGAGACTAATCAGCCCCAGCATTTT.

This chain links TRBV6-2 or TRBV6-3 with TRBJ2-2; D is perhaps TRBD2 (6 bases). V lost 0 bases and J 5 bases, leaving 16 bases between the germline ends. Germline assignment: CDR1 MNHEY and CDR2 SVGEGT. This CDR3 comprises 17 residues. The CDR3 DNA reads TGTGCCAGCAGTTACTCTCTTGGGAGGATAAGGACCGGGGAGCTGTTTTTT. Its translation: CASSYSLGRIRTGELFF.

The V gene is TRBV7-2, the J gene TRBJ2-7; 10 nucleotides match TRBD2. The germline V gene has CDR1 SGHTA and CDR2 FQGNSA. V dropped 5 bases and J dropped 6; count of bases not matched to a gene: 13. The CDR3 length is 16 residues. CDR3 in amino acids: CASSHSMSGGAVEQYF. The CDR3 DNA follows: TGTGCCAGCAGCCATTCCATGAGCGGGGGGGCAGTCGAGCAGTACTTC.

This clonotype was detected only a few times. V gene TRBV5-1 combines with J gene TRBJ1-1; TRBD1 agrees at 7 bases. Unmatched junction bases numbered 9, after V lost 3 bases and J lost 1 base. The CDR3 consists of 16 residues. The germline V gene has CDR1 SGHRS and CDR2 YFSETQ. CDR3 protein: CASSSSPQGKNTEAFF. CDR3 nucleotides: TGCGCCAGCAGCTCCTCCCCACAGGGGAAGAACACTGAAGCTTTCTTT.